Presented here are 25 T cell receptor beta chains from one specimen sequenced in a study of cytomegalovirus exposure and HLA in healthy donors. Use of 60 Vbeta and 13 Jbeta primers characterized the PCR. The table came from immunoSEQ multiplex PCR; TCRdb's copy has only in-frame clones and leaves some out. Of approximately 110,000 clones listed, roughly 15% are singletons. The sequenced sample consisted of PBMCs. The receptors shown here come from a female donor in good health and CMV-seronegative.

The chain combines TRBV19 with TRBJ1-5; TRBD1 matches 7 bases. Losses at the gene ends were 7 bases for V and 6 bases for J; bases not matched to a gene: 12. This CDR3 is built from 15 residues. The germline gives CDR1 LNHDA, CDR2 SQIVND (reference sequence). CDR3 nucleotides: TGTGCCAGTACCCCCGTCCAAGGGGGCCGTCAGCCCCAGCATTTT. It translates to CASTPVQGGRQPQHF. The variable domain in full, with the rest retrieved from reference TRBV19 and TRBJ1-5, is DGGITQSPKYLFRKEGQNVTLSCEQNLNHDAMYWYRQDPGQGLRLIYYSQIVNDFQKGDIAEGYSVSREKKESFPLTVTSAQKNPTAFYLCASTPVQGGRQPQHFGDGTRLSIL.

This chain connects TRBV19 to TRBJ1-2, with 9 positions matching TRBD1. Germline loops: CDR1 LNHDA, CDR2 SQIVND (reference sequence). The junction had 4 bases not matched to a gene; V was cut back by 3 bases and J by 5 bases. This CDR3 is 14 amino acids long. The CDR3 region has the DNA TGTGCCAGTAGTATGGGACAGGGATTGTATGGCTACACCTTC. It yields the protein CASSMGQGLYGYTF.

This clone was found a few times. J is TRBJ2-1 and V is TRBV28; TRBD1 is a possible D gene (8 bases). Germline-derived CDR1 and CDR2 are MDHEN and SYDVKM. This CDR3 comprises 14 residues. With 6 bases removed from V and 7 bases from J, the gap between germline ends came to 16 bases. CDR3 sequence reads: CASSGQGGFNEQFF. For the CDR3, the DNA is TGTGCCAGCAGCGGACAGGGAGGGTTTAATGAGCAGTTCTTC.

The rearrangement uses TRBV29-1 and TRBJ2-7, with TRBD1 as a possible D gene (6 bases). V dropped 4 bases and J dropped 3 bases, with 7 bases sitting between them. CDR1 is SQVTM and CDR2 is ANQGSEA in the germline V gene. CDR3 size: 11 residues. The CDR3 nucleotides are TGCAGCGTTGGAGGGGGCTACGAGCAGTACTTC. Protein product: CSVGGGYEQYF.

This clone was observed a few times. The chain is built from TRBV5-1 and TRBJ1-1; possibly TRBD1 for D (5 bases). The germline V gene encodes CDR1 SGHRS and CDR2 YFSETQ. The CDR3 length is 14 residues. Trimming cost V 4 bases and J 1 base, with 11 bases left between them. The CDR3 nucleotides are TGCGCCAGCAGCACCGAACAGGCGAACACTGAAGCTTTCTTT. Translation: CASSTEQANTEAFF. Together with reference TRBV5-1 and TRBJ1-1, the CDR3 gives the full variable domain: KAGVTQTPRYLIKTRGQQVTLSCSPISGHRSVSWYQQTPGQGLQFLFEYFSETQRNKGNFPGRFSGRQFSNSRSEMNVSTLELGDSALYLCASSTEQANTEAFFGQGTRLTVV.

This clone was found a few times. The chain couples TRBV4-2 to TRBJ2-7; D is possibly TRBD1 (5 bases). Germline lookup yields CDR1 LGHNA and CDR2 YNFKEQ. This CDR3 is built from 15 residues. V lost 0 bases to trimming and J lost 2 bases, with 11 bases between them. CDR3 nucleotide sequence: TGTGCCAGCAGCCAAGATATTGGCAGGGCCTACGAGCAGTACTTC. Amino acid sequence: CASSQDIGRAYEQYF.

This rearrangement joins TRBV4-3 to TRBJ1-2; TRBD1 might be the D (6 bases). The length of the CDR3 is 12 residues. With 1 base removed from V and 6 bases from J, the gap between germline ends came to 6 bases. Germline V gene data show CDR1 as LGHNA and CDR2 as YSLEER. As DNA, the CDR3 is TGCGCCAGCAGCCAAGCAGGGGATGGCTACACCTTC. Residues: CASSQAGDGYTF.

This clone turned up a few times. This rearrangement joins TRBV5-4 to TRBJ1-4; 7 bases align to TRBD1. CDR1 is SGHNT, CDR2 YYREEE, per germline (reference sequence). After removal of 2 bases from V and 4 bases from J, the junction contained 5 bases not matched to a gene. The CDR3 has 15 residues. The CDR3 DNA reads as TGTGCCAGCAGCTTAGGACAGGAGATTAATGAAAAACTGTTTTTT. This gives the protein CASSLGQEINEKLFF.

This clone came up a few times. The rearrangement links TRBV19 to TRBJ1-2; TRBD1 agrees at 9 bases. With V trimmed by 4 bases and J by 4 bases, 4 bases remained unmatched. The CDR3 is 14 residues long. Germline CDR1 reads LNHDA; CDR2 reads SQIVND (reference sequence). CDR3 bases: TGTGCCAGTAGTACCCGGGACAGGGTCTATGGCTACACCTTC. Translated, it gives CASSTRDRVYGYTF. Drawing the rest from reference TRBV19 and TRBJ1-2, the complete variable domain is DGGITQSPKYLFRKEGQNVTLSCEQNLNHDAMYWYRQDPGQGLRLIYYSQIVNDFQKGDIAEGYSVSREKKESFPLTVTSAQKNPTAFYLCASSTRDRVYGYTFGSGTRLTVV.

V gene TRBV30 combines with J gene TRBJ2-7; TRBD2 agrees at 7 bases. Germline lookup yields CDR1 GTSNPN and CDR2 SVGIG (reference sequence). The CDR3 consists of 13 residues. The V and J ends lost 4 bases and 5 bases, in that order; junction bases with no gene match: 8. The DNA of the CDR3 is TGTGCCTGGACCGGACTAGTGCAAAACGAGCAGTACTTC. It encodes CAWTGLVQNEQYF.

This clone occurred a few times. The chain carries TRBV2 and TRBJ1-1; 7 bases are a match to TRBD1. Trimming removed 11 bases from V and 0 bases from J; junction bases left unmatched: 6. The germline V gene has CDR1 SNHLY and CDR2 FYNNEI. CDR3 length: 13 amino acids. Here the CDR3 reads CACSGTVNTEAFF. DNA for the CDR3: TGTGCCTGCTCCGGGACAGTGAACACTGAAGCTTTCTTT.

The CDR3 nucleotides are TGTGCCAGCAGGCTCAGGCAGGGGGCGGGGGAGCAGTACTTC. Translated: CASRLRQGAGEQYF. The chain couples TRBV6-6 to TRBJ2-7; 8 bases are shared with TRBD1. The CDR3 consists of 14 residues. The germline V gene has CDR1 MNHNY and CDR2 SVGAGI (reference sequence). V was clipped by 6 bases and J by 7 bases; unmatched bases: 11.

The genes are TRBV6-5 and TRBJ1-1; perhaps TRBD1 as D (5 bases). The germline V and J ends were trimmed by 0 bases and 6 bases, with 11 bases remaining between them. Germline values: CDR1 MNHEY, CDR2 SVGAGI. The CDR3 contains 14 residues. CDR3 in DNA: TGTGCCAGCAGTTACTCGGGCCAGGGTTCTGAAGCTTTCTTT. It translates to CASSYSGQGSEAFF.

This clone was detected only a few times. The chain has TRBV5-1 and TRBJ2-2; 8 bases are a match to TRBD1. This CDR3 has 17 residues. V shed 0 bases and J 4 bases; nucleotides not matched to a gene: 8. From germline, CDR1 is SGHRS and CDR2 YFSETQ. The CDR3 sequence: CASSLAAGGASTGELFF. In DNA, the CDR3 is TGCGCCAGCAGCTTGGCGGCAGGGGGCGCTTCCACCGGGGAGCTGTTTTTT.

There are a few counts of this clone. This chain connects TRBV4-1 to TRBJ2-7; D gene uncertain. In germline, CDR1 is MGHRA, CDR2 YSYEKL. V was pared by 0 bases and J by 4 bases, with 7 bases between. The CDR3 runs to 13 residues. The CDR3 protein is CASSQDEKYEQYF. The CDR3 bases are TGCGCCAGCAGCCAAGACGAGAAGTACGAGCAGTACTTC.

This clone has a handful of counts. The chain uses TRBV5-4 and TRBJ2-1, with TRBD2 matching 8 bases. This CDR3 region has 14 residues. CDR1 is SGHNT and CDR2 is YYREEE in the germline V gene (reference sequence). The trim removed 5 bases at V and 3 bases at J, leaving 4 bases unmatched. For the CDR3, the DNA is TGTGCCAGCAGGCCAACTAGCGGCTACAATGAGCAGTTCTTC. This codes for CASRPTSGYNEQFF.

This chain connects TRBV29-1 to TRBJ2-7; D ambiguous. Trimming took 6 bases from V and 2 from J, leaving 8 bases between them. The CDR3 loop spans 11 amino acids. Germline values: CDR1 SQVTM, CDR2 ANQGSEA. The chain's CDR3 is CSVQIAYEQYF. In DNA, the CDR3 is TGCAGCGTCCAAATAGCCTACGAGCAGTACTTC.

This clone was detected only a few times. CDR3 nucleotide sequence: TGCAGCGTTGTAGCGGGACAGGGGGATCCTCAGTACTTC. Translated, it gives CSVVAGQGDPQYF. This chain uses TRBV29-1 with TRBJ2-4; 11 bases are a match to TRBD1. Trimming removed 4 bases from V and 12 bases from J; junction bases left unmatched: 8. Germline CDR1 is SQVTM and CDR2 is ANQGSEA. The CDR3 is made up of 13 amino acids.

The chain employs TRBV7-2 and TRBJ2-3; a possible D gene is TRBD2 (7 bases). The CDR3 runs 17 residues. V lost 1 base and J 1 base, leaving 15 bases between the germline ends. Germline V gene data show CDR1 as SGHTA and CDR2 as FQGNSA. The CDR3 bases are TGTGCCAGCAGCTTAGTCTATCGGGGGGCCGGCACAGATACGCAGTATTTT. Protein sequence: CASSLVYRGAGTDTQYF.

CDR3 region: CASSQGDNEKLFF. CDR3 DNA: TGTGCCAGCAGCCAGGGGGACAACGAAAAACTGTTTTTT. The chain employs TRBV7-8 and TRBJ1-4; 7 bases align to TRBD1. Germline CDR1 SGHVS, CDR2 FQNEAQ. This CDR3 is built from 13 residues. Germline trimming cut 5 bases from V and 8 bases from J; bases unmatched to any gene: 5.

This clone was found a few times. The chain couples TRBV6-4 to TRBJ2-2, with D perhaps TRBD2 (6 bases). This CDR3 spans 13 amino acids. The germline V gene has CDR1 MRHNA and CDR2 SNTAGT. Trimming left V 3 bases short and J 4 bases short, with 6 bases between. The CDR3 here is CASSETSTGELFF. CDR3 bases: TGTGCCAGCAGTGAGACTAGCACCGGGGAGCTGTTTTTT.

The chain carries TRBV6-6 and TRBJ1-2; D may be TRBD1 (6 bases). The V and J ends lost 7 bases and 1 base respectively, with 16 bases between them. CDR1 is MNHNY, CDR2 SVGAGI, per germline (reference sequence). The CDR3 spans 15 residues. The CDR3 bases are TGTGCCAGCACCCTATGGACAGCAAATAACTATGGCTACACCTTC. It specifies CASTLWTANNYGYTF.

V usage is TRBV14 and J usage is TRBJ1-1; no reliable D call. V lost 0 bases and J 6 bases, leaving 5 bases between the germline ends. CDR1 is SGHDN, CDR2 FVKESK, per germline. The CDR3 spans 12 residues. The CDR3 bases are TGTGCCAGCAGCCAAGATTCGGCTGAAGCTTTCTTT. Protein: CASSQDSAEAFF. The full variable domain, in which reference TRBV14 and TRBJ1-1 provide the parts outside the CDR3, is EAGVTQFPSHSVIEKGQTVTLRCDPISGHDNLYWYRRVMGKEIKFLLHFVKESKQDESGMPNNRFLAERTGGTYSTLKVQPAELEDSGVYFCASSQDSAEAFFGQGTRLTVV.

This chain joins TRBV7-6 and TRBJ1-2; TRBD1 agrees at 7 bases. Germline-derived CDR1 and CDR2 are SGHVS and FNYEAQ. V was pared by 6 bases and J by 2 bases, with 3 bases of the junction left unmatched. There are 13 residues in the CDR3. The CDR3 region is CASRQGQNYGYTF. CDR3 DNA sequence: TGTGCCAGCAGACAGGGACAGAACTATGGCTACACCTTC.

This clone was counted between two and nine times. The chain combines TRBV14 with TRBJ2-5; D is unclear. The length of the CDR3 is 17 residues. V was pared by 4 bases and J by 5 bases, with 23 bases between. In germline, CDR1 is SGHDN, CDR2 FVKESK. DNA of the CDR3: TGTGCCAGCAGCCCCAAGAAGACCATAGGAACCGGGGAGACCCAGTACTTC. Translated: CASSPKKTIGTGETQYF.